This record concerns one T cell receptor (beta chain) sequence. Only one count was recorded for this clone. Its cognate antigen has yet to be identified. A read error may account for a junction end that differs from germline. The CDR3 regions of human TCRbeta chains were subjected to immunosequencing. Processing in the source paper ran as follows. Repertoire TCRs were matched against a reference library of SARS-CoV-2-specific TCRs generated with the MIRA antigen-specificity platform. Breadth meant the fraction of unique TCRs that were SARS-CoV-2-associated, whereas depth meant the fraction of total T cells that were SARS-CoV-2-associated. Using the MIRA data, each spike-specific TCR was mapped to the spike region that the TCR reacts to and placed in a CD4 or CD8 class. Log10-transformed breadth and depth values were compared by one-way ANOVA with Sidak's multiple comparisons tests. TCRdb provides this immuneACCESS table in a form limited to in-frame rearrangements. Some clones are lacking; in checked studies, under half of them reflect an unresolved V gene, and why the rest are absent is not known. V and J calls and clone size are those listed in that table; D and trimming were worked out from the DNA. Counted in this sample were approximately 77,000 clones; just over 90% of them appeared once. Approximately 7% of the sample is held by the ten biggest clonotypes.

The data were taken from a study of T cell responses to AZD1222 COVID-19 vaccine (dated by TCRdb to the early 2020s). For the wider study: TCR sequencing was performed for 230 to 250 trial participants, of whom 200 to 210 were given two doses of AZD1222 and 26 were given two doses of MenACWY control vaccine. Enrollment into the trials was organized by age into subgroups of 18-55, 56-69 and 70-plus years, and those subgroups contained 148, 28 and 57 TCR-sequenced participants, respectively.

The time point label of this sample denotes: baseline before first vaccination. This specimen's treatment or condition label, per the study, means: meningococcal conjugate vaccine given as trial control. Vaccinee samples came from UK trials COV001 and COV002, including a single-blind randomized controlled phase 2/3 trial of AZD1222 (ChAdOx1 nCoV-19) in healthy adults. For TCRbeta chain sequencing, PBMC samples were collected from trial participants at day 0 and at day 28 after the second dose. What the work shows at the level of the full study, not this receptor alone: After two AZD1222 doses, both the breadth and the depth of spike-specific TCRs were significantly higher than at day 0 and than in MenACWY recipients. Reportedly, close to half of the unique spike-specific TCRs recognized epitopes lying outside the regions that are mutated in the B.1.351 and B.1.1.7 variants. Participants were mostly white British, with more females than males. The authors suggested clonal diversity may have been underestimated. Because no day 14 peak-response samples were available, the repertoires could be characterized only after the peak T cell response. The whole spike protein was spanned by vaccine-associated CD4 TCRs, and dominant responses were seen in regions 160-218 and 743-854. In the small 56-69-year group, the increase in depth fell short of significance, most likely because of low power. Conclusions about previously exposed vaccinees are limited because only a handful of AZD1222 recipients were SARS-CoV-2 seropositive at baseline.

The clonotype was recovered from an adult in good health. Sequences were derived from peripheral blood, sampled on day 0 of MenACWY control vaccination.

The nucleotides are TGTGCCAGCTCCCCACAGCCTGAAAGCACAGATACGCAGTATTTT. This encodes CASSPQPESTDTQYF. Recombination joined TRBV18 with TRBJ2-3; no D gene call is confident. CDR1 KGHSH and CDR2 LQKENI were looked up in the germline V gene. From the cysteine through the phenylalanine, the CDR3 covers 15 amino acids. The sequence is cut down to CDR3 DNA, 45 bases in frame from base 1.